The 13 T cell receptor beta chains below all came from one sample that was sequenced in a study of T cells after yellow fever vaccination. MiXCR, applied by TCRdb to the 5' RACE reads, yields one record per CDR3 protein. The table has a few hundred thousand distinct CDR3 sequences, 8.7% seen once. Sequencing used PBMCs, obtained on the day of the first yellow fever vaccination. These receptors all stem from a young man who received the YFV17D yellow fever vaccine.

This clonotype was recorded a few times. This rearrangement joins TRBV9 to TRBJ2-3, with unresolved D. Germline V gene sequence: CDR1 SGDLS, CDR2 YYNGEE. Trimming took off 2 bases at V and 4 bases at J, with 14 bases between the two ends. The CDR3 extends over 15 amino acids. CDR3 residues: CASSVLSQDPDTQYF. For the CDR3, the DNA is TGTGCCAGCAGCGTTCTATCCCAAGACCCAGATACGCAGTATTTT.

Ten or more counts support this clonotype. The gene calls are TRBV4-1 and TRBJ1-5, with TRBD1 matching over 9 bases. The V gene end was trimmed by 1 base and the J gene end by 7 bases; junction bases not matched to a gene: 8. CDR3 length: 16 amino acids. Germline CDR1 and CDR2: MGHRA and YSYEKL. The CDR3: CASSQGPTGGWQPQHF. The CDR3 nucleotides read TGCGCCAGCAGCCAAGGCCCCACAGGGGGCTGGCAGCCCCAGCATTTT.

There are a few counts of this clonotype. The chain joins TRBV9 to TRBJ2-4, with a tentative D call TRBD1 (6 bases). The germline V and J ends were trimmed by 3 bases and 0 bases, with 10 bases remaining between them. Looked up from germline, CDR1 is SGDLS and CDR2 is YYNGEE. The CDR3 is made up of 15 amino acids. CDR3 nucleotides: TGTGCCAGCAGCGAACAGGGTCTAGCCAAAAACATTCAGTACTTC. The encoded protein is CASSEQGLAKNIQYF.

The chain is built from TRBV7-8 and TRBJ2-7; a possible D gene is TRBD2 (6 bases). The germline V gene encodes CDR1 SGHVS and CDR2 FQNEAQ. CDR3 size: 15 residues. Trimming removed 5 bases from V and 2 bases from J, with 16 bases in between. CDR3 nucleotide sequence: TGTGCCAGCAGCCCTGCGGGAAGGGCAGCCTACGAGCAGTACTTC. Amino acids: CASSPAGRAAYEQYF. The whole variable domain, filled in from reference TRBV7-8 and TRBJ2-7, reads GAGVSQSPRYKVAKRGQDVALRCDPISGHVSLFWYQQALGQGPEFLTYFQNEAQLDKSGLPSDRFFAERPEGSVSTLKIQRTQQEDSAVYLCASSPAGRAAYEQYFGPGTRLTVT.

CDR3 in amino acids: CASSLETGSNQPQHF. The CDR3 region has the DNA TGTGCCAGCAGTTTAGAGACAGGTAGCAATCAGCCCCAGCATTTT. This chain uses TRBV12-3 or TRBV12-4 with TRBJ1-5; D is perhaps TRBD1 (6 bases). The CDR3 is 15 amino acids. Trimming stripped 1 base from V and 0 bases from J, with 7 bases between.

This sequence joins TRBV30 and TRBJ1-2, with D tentatively TRBD1 (6 bases). Looked up from germline, CDR1 is GTSNPN and CDR2 is SVGIG (reference sequence). There are 14 residues in the CDR3. Trimming removed 0 bases at V and 3 bases at J, with 11 bases between. The CDR3 here is CAWSVSGAHYGYTF. The CDR3 coding sequence is TGTGCCTGGAGTGTATCAGGGGCCCACTATGGCTACACCTTC.

This clonotype was picked up a small number of times. The genes are TRBV7-9 and TRBJ2-3; weak D call: TRBD1 (6 bases). Between the trimmed V and J ends, which lost 5 bases and 7 bases, there was a span of 13 bases. CDR1 and CDR2 from the germline V gene are SEHNR and FQNEAQ (reference sequence). The CDR3 totals 13 residues. As DNA, the CDR3 is TGTGCCAGCAGCGTGTGGACAGTGTATACGCAGTATTTT. Translating it yields CASSVWTVYTQYF.

This sequence joins TRBV18 and TRBJ2-1, with TRBD2 matching over 8 bases. V was pared by 2 bases and J by 0 bases, with 15 bases of the junction left unmatched. In germline, CDR1 is KGHSH, CDR2 LQKENI. The CDR3 has 20 amino acids. The CDR3: CASSPSASLAGKSSYNEQFF. The CDR3 DNA reads TGTGCCAGCTCACCATCTGCGTCCCTAGCGGGTAAAAGCTCCTACAATGAGCAGTTCTTC.

The chain links TRBV11-3 to TRBJ1-2; D is ambiguous. The germline V gene has CDR1 SGHNT and CDR2 YENEEA. CDR3 length: 17 residues. Trimming pared 0 bases from V and 4 bases from J, leaving 18 bases between. DNA for the CDR3: TGTGCCAGCAGCTTAGATCTCTTCGGGAATCCCCTCTATGGCTACACCTTC. Translated: CASSLDLFGNPLYGYTF.

The CDR3, as DNA: TGTGCCAGCTCACCCTTGAGCGGGGTGTCAGATACGCAGTATTTT. Its translation: CASSPLSGVSDTQYF. The J gene is TRBJ2-3, the V gene TRBV18, with 7 bases aligning to TRBD2. Germline-derived CDR1 and CDR2 are KGHSH and LQKENI. V lost 3 bases, J lost 4 bases, and 7 bases stayed unmatched. The CDR3 totals 15 residues.

The sample holds a few counts of this clonotype. V gene TRBV7-2 combines with J gene TRBJ1-2; D unresolved. Germline V lookup: CDR1 SGHTA, CDR2 FQGNSA. V was clipped by 2 bases and J by 3 bases, with 13 bases between them. The CDR3 runs to 15 residues. The CDR3 region is CASSLRVRPYYGYTF. In nucleotides, the CDR3 is TGTGCCAGCAGCTTAAGGGTCAGGCCCTACTATGGCTACACCTTC.

This clonotype occurred a few times. This chain connects TRBV7-3 to TRBJ2-1; 11 bases line up with TRBD2. The V gene's germline CDR1 is SGHTA and CDR2 FQGTGA. This CDR3 is built from 16 residues. The junction had 5 bases not matched to a gene; V was cut back by 5 bases and J by 2 bases. CDR3 region: CASSVYSGGAYNEQFF. CDR3 sequence (DNA): TGTGCCAGCAGCGTCTATAGCGGGGGGGCCTACAATGAGCAGTTCTTC. Full variable domain (missing parts from reference TRBV7-3 and TRBJ2-1): GAGVSQTPSNKVTEKGKYVELRCDPISGHTALYWYRQSLGQGPEFLIYFQGTGAADDSGLPNDRFFAVRPEGSVSTLKIQRTERGDSAVYLCASSVYSGGAYNEQFFGPGTRLTVL.

The rearrangement joins TRBV9 to TRBJ1-1, with 11 bases lining up with TRBD1. V dropped 0 bases and J dropped 1; count of bases not matched to a gene: 5. The length of the CDR3 is 17 residues. The germline gives CDR1 SGDLS, CDR2 YYNGEE. The CDR3 region is CASSVGGTGGANTEAFF. CDR3 bases: TGTGCCAGCAGCGTAGGGGGGACAGGGGGAGCGAACACTGAAGCTTTCTTT. Variable domain in full (rest from reference TRBV9 and TRBJ1-1): DSGVTQTPKHLITATGQRVTLRCSPRSGDLSVYWYQQSLDQGLQFLIQYYNGEERAKGNILERFSAQQFPDLHSELNLSSLELGDSALYFCASSVGGTGGANTEAFFGQGTRLTVV.